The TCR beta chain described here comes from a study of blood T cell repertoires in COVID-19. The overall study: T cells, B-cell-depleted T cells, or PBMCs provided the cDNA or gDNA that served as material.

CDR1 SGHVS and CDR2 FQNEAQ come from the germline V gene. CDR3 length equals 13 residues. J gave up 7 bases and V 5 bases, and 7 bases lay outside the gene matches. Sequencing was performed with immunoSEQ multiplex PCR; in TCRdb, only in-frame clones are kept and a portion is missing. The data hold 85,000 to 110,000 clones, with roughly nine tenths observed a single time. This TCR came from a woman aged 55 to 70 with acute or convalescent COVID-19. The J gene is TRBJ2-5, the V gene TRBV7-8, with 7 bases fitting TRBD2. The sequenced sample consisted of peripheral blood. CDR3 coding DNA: TGTGCCAGCAGCCCCGGACTAGAAGGGACCCAGTACTTC. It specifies CASSPGLEGTQYF.